The 10 T cell receptor beta chains reported below all come from one sample, sequenced in a study of metastatic and nonmetastatic thyroid tumors (dated by TCRdb to the early 2020s). No treatment had been received by any patient before thyroid surgery. The library was generated by PCR. For sequencing, an Illumina HiSeq 4000 was employed. The public reads were quality trimmed at Q25 with fastp and then assembled into clones with MiXCR by TCRdb, keeping productive beta chains. For this sample the table gives about 20,000 clones, of which under 25% were detected only once. The ten biggest clones cover around 7.8% of the sample. The source material was adjacent normal tissue. These receptors all come from a female donor with papillary thyroid cancer or a benign thyroid nodule (not recorded which). Some clones in this sample may be carry-over from other donors' samples.

This clone was recorded a few times. This chain uses TRBV6-1 with TRBJ1-2; weak D call: TRBD1 (6 bases). Looked up from germline, CDR1 is MNHNS and CDR2 is SASEGT. The V gene lost 5 bases and the J gene lost 7 bases, with 17 bases spanning the gap. This CDR3 has 14 amino acids. The CDR3 DNA follows: TGTGCCAGCAGTTTAACAGGGAAGGGTTTTGGCTACACCTTC. The encoded protein is CASSLTGKGFGYTF.

The CDR3 loop reads CASSEGTPYYGYTF. The CDR3 nucleotides are TGTGCCAGTAGTGAAGGGACACCATACTATGGCTACACCTTC. The chain joins TRBV19 to TRBJ1-2; D might be TRBD1 (6 bases). This CDR3 is 14 amino acids long. The ends were cut back, 5 bases at V and 3 bases at J, with 13 bases in the middle. Germline CDR1 reads LNHDA; CDR2 reads SQIVND (reference sequence).

This clone was observed a single time. For the CDR3, the DNA is TGCGCCAGCAGCTTTACCCCTGGGGCCAATGAGCAGTTCTTC. This gives the protein CASSFTPGANEQFF. The chain links TRBV5-1 to TRBJ2-1, with TRBD1 as a possible D gene (5 bases). V lost 2 bases and J 6 bases, leaving 12 bases between the germline ends. Germline CDR1 reads SGHRS; CDR2 reads YFSETQ. This CDR3 has 14 amino acids. The variable domain in full, completed from reference TRBV5-1 and TRBJ2-1, reads KAGVTQTPRYLIKTRGQQVTLSCSPISGHRSVSWYQQTPGQGLQFLFEYFSETQRNKGNFPGRFSGRQFSNSRSEMNVSTLELGDSALYLCASSFTPGANEQFFGPGTRLTVL.

This clone was observed a few times. The chain links TRBV5-1 to TRBJ2-1; no clear D. The V end lost 3 bases, the J end lost 5 bases, and 9 bases lay between the germline ends. Germline assignment: CDR1 SGHRS and CDR2 YFSETQ. The CDR3 sequence is 13 residues long. DNA for the CDR3: TGCGCCAGCAGCTCCGTTCCGGACAATGAGCAGTTCTTC. Translation gives CASSSVPDNEQFF.

This clone was picked up a small number of times. The chain combines TRBV20-1 with TRBJ2-1; 7 nucleotides align to TRBD2. The CDR3 consists of 15 residues. V gave up 0 bases and J gave up 5 bases; unmatched junction bases: 7. Germline CDR1 and CDR2: DFQATT and SNEGSKA (reference sequence). CDR3 sequence: CSARDHRLAHNEQFF. The DNA for the CDR3 is TGCAGTGCTAGAGATCATAGACTAGCCCACAATGAGCAGTTCTTC.

The V gene is TRBV7-9, the J gene TRBJ2-2, with D unresolved. The CDR3 is 13 amino acids. Per the germline V gene, CDR1 is SEHNR and CDR2 is FQNEAQ (reference sequence). V lost 4 bases and J lost 6, with 9 bases in between. CDR3 in DNA: TGTGCCAGCAGCTCCCGAGTCTCCGGGGAGCTGTTTTTT. It encodes CASSSRVSGELFF.

The sample holds a few counts of this clone. This chain joins TRBV29-1 and TRBJ1-3; D is undetermined. CDR1 SQVTM and CDR2 ANQGSEA come from the germline V gene. The CDR3 runs to 13 residues. V was trimmed by 5 bases and J by 4 bases, leaving 12 bases between them. The CDR3 bases are TGCAGCGTTACCCGAGAAGGCGGAAACACCATATATTTT. Translation gives CSVTREGGNTIYF.

The count of this clone is one. The gene calls are TRBV7-8 and TRBJ1-2; 9 bases agree with TRBD1. The CDR3 has 16 amino acids. J gave up 4 bases and V 4 bases, and 10 bases lay outside the gene matches. Germline-derived CDR1 and CDR2 are SGHVS and FQNEAQ. CDR3 nucleotides: TGTGCCAGCAGCTCAAAGTCCGGGACAGGGTCCTATGGCTACACCTTC. Translating gives CASSSKSGTGSYGYTF.

By proportion, this clone is medium-sized. The identical CDR3 is also encoded by other nucleotide sequences in the sample. The chain has TRBV6-5 and TRBJ1-4, with D maybe TRBD1 (5 bases). V was pared by 0 bases and J by 4 bases, with 9 bases between. The CDR3 is made up of 15 amino acids. CDR1 is MNHEY and CDR2 is SVGAGI in the germline V gene. Written as DNA, the CDR3 is TGTGCCAGCAGTTACTCGGGGGGTATTAATGAAAAACTGTTTTTT. Translation: CASSYSGGINEKLFF.

The table lists this clone with a few counts. The chain recombines TRBV7-9 with TRBJ2-7; no reliable D call. CDR3 size: 14 residues. The germline gives CDR1 SEHNR, CDR2 FQNEAQ (reference sequence). Trimming left V 1 base short and J 1 base short, with 8 bases between. The CDR3 coding sequence is TGTGCCAGCAGCTTAGTGGGCGAATCCTACGAGCAGTACTTC. Translation: CASSLVGESYEQYF.